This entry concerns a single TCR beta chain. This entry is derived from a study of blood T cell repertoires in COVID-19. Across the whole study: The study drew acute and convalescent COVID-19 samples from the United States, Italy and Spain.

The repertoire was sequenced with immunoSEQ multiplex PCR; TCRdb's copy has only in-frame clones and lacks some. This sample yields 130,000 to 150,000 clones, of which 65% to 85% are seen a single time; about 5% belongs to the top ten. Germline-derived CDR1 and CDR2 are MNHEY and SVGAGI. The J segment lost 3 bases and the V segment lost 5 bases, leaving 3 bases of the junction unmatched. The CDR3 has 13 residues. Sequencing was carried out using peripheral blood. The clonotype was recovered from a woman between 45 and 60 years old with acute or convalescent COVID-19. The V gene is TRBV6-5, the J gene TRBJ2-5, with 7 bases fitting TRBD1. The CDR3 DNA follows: TGTGCCAGCAGTCTTGGGACAGAAGAGACCCAGTACTTC. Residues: CASSLGTEETQYF.